The following is a T cell receptor (beta chain) sequence with its context. The data were obtained in a study of T-cell reconstitution after alpha-beta-depleted transplantation in children. Preparing the TCRbeta library involved the use of unique molecular identifiers. TCRdb analysed the PCR reads with MiXCR anew, one entry per CDR3 protein. This table holds around 370,000 distinct CDR3 sequences, about 9.4% found once. Losses at the gene ends were 5 bases for V and 0 bases for J; bases not matched to a gene: 11. Germline assignment: CDR1 SGHAT and CDR2 FQNNGV. This CDR3 contains 18 residues. The material sequenced was PBMCs from the stem cell graft donor, taken from the stem cell graft. This chain uses TRBV11-2 with TRBJ2-1, with TRBD1 matching over 9 bases. The clonotype originates from a human donor who donated a stem cell graft to a child with acute lymphoblastic leukemia. The CDR3 region is CASSLRPGQGFSYNEQFF. The CDR3 nucleotides read TGTGCCAGCAGCCTCCGACCGGGACAGGGCTTCTCCTACAATGAGCAGTTCTTC.